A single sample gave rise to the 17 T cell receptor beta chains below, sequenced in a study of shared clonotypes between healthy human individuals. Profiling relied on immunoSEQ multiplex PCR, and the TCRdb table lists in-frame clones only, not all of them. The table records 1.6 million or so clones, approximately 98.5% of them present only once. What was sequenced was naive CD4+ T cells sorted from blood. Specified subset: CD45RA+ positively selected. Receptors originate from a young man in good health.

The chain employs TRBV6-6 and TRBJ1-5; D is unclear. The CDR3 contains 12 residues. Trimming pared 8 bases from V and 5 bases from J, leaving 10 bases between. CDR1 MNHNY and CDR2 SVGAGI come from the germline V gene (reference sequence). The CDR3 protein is CASDSGDQPQHF. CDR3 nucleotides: TGTGCCAGCGACTCTGGGGATCAGCCCCAGCATTTT.

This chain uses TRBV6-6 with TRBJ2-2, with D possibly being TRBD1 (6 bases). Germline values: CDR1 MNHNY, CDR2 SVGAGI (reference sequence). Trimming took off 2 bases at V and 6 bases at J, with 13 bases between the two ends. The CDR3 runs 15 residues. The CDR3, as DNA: TGTGCCAGCAGTTACCCCACCGGACAGCCCGGGGAGCTGTTTTTT. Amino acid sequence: CASSYPTGQPGELFF.

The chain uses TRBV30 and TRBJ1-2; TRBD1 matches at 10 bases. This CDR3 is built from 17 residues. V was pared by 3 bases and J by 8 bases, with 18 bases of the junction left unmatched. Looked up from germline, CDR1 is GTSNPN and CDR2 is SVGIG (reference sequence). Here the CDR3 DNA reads TGTGCCTGGAGACCAAAAAAGGGGACAGGGGCGCCATGGGGCTACACCTTC. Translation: CAWRPKKGTGAPWGYTF.

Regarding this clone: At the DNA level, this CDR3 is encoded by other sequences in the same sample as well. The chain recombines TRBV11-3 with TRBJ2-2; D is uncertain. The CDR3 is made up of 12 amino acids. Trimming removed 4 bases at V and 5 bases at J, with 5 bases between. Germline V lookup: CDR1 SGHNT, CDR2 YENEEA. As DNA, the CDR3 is TGTGCCAGCAGCTCCCGGACCGGGGAGCTGTTTTTT. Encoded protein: CASSSRTGELFF.

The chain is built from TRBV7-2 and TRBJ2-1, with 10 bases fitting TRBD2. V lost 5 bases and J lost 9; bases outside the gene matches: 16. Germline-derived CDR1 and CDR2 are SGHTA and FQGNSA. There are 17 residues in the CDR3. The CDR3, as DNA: TGTGCCAGCAGCCCCCTCGTAGCGGGAGGTTTGAGCTTTGAGCAGTTCTTC. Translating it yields CASSPLVAGGLSFEQFF.

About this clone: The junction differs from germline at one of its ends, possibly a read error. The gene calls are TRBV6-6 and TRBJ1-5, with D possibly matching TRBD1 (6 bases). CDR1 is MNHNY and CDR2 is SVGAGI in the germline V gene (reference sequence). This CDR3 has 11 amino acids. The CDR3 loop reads CASTDGDTFLF. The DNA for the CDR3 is TGTGCCAGCACCGACGGGGACACCTTTTTATTT.

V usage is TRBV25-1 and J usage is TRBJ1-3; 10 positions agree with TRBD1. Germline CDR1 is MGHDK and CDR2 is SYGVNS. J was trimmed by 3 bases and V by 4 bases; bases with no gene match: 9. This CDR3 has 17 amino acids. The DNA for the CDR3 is TGTGCCAGCAGTGCCCCCGGGACAGGGGCGTTTGGAAACACCATATATTTT. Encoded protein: CASSAPGTGAFGNTIYF.

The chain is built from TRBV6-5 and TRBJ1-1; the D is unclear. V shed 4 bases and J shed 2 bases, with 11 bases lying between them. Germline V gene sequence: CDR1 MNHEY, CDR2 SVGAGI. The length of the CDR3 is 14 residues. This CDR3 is CASSSTAYNTEAFF. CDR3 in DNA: TGTGCCAGCAGTTCTACAGCTTATAACACTGAAGCTTTCTTT.

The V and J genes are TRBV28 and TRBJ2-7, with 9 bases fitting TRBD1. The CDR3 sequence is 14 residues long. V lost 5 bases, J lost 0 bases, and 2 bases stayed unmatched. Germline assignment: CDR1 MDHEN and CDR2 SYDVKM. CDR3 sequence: CASSKDRGSYEQYF. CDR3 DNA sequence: TGTGCCAGCAGTAAGGACAGGGGCTCCTACGAGCAGTACTTC. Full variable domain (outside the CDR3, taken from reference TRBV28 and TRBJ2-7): DVKVTQSSRYLVKRTGEKVFLECVQDMDHENMFWYRQDPGLGLRLIYFSYDVKMKEKGDIPEGYSVSREKKERFSLILESASTNQTSMYLCASSKDRGSYEQYFGPGTRLTVT.

The CDR3 spells CASSVGSLGNTEAFF. The DNA of the CDR3 is TGTGCCAGCAGCGTAGGCTCTCTCGGGAACACTGAAGCTTTCTTT. The gene calls are TRBV9 and TRBJ1-1; D is unclear. This CDR3 is 15 amino acids long. The V and J ends lost 0 bases and 1 base respectively, with 10 bases between them. The germline V gene encodes CDR1 SGDLS and CDR2 YYNGEE.

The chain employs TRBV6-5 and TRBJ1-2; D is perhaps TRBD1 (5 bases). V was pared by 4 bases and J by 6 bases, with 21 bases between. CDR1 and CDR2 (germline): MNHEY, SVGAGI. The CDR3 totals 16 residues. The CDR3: CASSSSDIFVRDGYTF. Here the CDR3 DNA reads TGTGCCAGCAGTTCCTCGGACATCTTCGTCCGAGATGGCTACACCTTC.

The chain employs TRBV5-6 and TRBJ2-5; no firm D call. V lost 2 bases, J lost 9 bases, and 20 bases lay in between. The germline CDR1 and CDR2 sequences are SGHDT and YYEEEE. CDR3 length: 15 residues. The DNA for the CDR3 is TGTGCCAGCAGCTTAGTGGCCCTGAATGGAAGGGCCCAGTACTTC. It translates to CASSLVALNGRAQYF.

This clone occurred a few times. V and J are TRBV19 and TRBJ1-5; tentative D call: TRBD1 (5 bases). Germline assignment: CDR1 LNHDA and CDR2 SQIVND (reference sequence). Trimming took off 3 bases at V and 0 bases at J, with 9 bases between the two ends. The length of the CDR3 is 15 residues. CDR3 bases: TGTGCCAGTAGTATCTTGACAGATAGCAATCAGCCCCAGCATTTT. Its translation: CASSILTDSNQPQHF.

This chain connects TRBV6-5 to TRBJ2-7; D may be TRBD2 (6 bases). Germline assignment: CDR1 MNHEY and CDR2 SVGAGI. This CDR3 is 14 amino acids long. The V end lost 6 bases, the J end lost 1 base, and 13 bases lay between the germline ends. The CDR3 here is CASSYTGGSYEQYF. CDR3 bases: TGTGCCAGCAGCTACACCGGGGGATCCTACGAGCAGTACTTC.

In DNA, the CDR3 is TGTGCCAGCTCACCCCTAAGAAGGACTAGCGGGGTCTACAATGAGCAGTTCTTC. This encodes CASSPLRRTSGVYNEQFF. The chain employs TRBV18 and TRBJ2-1, with TRBD2 matching 12 bases. V was clipped by 3 bases and J by 3 bases; unmatched bases: 9. The germline V gene encodes CDR1 KGHSH and CDR2 LQKENI. The CDR3 totals 18 residues.

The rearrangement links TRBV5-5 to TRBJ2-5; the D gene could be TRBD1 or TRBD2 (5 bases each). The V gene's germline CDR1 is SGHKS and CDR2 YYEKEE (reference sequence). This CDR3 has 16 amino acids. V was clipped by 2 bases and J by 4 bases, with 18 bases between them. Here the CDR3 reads CASSFTPSSGGETQYF. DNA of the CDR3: TGTGCCAGCAGCTTCACCCCCTCTAGTGGGGGAGAGACCCAGTACTTC.

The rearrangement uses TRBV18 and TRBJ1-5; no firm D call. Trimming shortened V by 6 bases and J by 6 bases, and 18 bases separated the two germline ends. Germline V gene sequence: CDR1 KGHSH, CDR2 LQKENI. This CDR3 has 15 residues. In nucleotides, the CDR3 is TGTGCCAGCTCCCTCGCGTCGGAACTTGGTCAGCCCCAGCATTTT. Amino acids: CASSLASELGQPQHF.